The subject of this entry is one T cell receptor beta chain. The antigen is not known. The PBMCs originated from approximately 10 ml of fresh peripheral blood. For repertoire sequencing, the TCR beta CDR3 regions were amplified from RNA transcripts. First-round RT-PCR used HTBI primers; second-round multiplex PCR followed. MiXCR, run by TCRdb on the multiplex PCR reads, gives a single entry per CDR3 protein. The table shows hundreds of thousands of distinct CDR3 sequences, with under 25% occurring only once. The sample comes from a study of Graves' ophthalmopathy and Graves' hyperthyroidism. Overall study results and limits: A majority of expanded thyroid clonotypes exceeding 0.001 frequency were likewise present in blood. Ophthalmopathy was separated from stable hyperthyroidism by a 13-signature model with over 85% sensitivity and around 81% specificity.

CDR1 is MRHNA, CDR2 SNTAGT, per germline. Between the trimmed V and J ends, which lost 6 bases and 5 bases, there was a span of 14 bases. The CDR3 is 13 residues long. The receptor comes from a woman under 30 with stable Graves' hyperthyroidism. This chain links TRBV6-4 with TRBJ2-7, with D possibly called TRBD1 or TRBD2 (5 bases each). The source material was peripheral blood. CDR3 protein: CASRLRGAHEQYF. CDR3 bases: TGTGCCAGCAGGTTGAGAGGGGCCCACGAGCAGTACTTC.